This T cell receptor beta chain is drawn from a study of T cells after yellow fever vaccination (dated by TCRdb to the late 2010s). Background on the whole study: Libraries from fractions with low cell numbers were prepared with the SMART-Seq v4 Ultra Low Input RNA kit. Blood samples were taken at several timepoints before and after primary and secondary immunization, and bulk PBMC replicates and cell subsets were isolated. To track T-cell clones before and after primary and booster YFV17D yellow fever vaccination, bulk TCR alpha and beta repertoires were sequenced longitudinally. Two healthy male donors, one aged 18 to 30 and one aged 30 to 40 years, made up the cohort. Broader findings and caveats from the paper: Most clones expanded after primary vaccination were re-detected after the booster (around 96% of CD4 and around 88% of CD8), suggesting broad memory maintenance. FACS-sorted repertoires could contain abundant contaminating clonotypes from the bulk population, so computational filtering was required. The secondary T-cell response was found to be weaker but faster than the primary response, with a peak reached on day 5 rather than on day 15. A small share of clonotypes occurred in both CD4 and CD8 compartments, likely arising from convergent recombination. Only a couple of donors were included in the study, so the extent to which the findings can be generalized is limited.

This sample was sequenced with an Illumina NovaSeq 6000. Synthesis of TCR cDNA relied on 5'RACE template switching, a step that introduced a universal primer site along with unique molecular identifiers. Priming of cDNA synthesis was performed from both the TCR alpha and TCR beta constant segments. Two PCR steps were used to amplify libraries, with sample barcodes and sequencing adapters being added in the second step. Sequencing of the libraries was done on either Illumina HiSeq 2500 (2x100 bp) or NovaSeq (2x150 bp). Per the authors' processing: MIGEC handled demultiplexing of reads and collapsing into UMI consensus sequences, while MiXCR performed V(D)J alignment. Using edgeR on replicate PBMC samples, clonotypes were called vaccine-responding if FDR was below 0.01 and the log2 fold change was above 5 up to day 15. Bulk clonotypes were assigned CD4 or CD8 identity according to which sequenced CD4 or CD8 repertoire held them at higher abundance. Clones were called with MiXCR by TCRdb after fastp trimmed the public reads at Q25, and only in-frame beta chains were retained. Every entry covers one CDR3 protein and lists the most common genes and DNA from its rows. TCRdb, not the authors, supplied the V and J calls. The sample table shows roughly 350,000 distinct CDR3 sequences, and approximately 4% are seen once. Under 30% of the sample belongs to the ten largest clones.

The CDR3 covers 11 residues, taking in both the cysteine and the phenylalanine. This entry keeps only the CDR3 DNA: 33 bases, framed from base 1. Sequences SGHNT (CDR1) and YYREEE (CDR2) are obtained from the germline V gene (reference sequence). The trim is 4 bases for V and 7 bases for J, with a gap of 8 bases between the germline ends. This clonotype was counted many times. The antigen this receptor binds is unknown. No clone much larger than this one lies a single base away; base qualities are absent. Reading the label with the study, this specimen's treatment or condition is: live attenuated yellow fever vaccine strain. At each blood-draw timepoint, two biological replicates of bulk PBMCs were obtained. A standard Ficoll-Paque protocol was used to isolate PBMCs from peripheral blood. RNA was extracted with TriZol from bulk PBMCs, CD4 and CD8 fractions, and dextramer-positive and dextramer-negative fractions.

Source: PBMCs, taken 5 days after the yellow fever booster vaccination. Recombination connected TRBV5-4 to TRBJ1-1, with an unclear D gene assignment. The TCR sequence derives from a man younger than 35 who received the YFV17D yellow fever vaccine. The nucleotide sequence reads as follows: TGTGCCAGCAGCCGTGACGGTGAAGCTTTCTTT. This codes for CASSRDGEAFF.